The rows below give T cell receptor beta chains drawn from one sample of a study of OX40 agonist ivuxolimab in advanced cancers. Assay: immunoSEQ multiplex PCR; the TCRdb copy retains only in-frame clones and omits some. The sample carries some 15,000 clones, about three quarters recorded once. Material: CD4+ or CD8+ T cells sorted from blood, obtained in a trial of the OX40 agonist ivuxolimab. These receptors were taken from an adult with an advanced solid tumor such as melanoma, head and neck, liver or kidney cancer. CDR3s include the opening cysteine and the closing phenylalanine or tryptophan. The D gene is left open where the match is weak. Expanded clones are given a class, and other clones once, few, many or no size at all.

J gene,clone size,CDR3 length,D gene,V gene,CDR3 DNA,CDR3 protein
TRBJ2-5,.,17,.,TRBV27,TGTGCCAGCAGTTTATCGATCGAGGCTTCCAGGATTGAGACCCAGTACTTC,CASSLSIEASRIETQYF
TRBJ2-2,once,14,TRBD1,TRBV10-3,TGTGCCATCAGGGGACAGGGGGTGACCGGGGAGCTGTTTTTT,CAIRGQGVTGELFF
TRBJ1-2,.,13,.,TRBV9,TGTGCCAGCAGCCGGACAGCGGCGGATGGCTACACCTTC,CASSRTAADGYTF
TRBJ1-5,.,15,.,TRBV4-2,TGTGCCAGCAGCTCAGGACACTATAGCAATCAGCCCCAGCATTTT,CASSSGHYSNQPQHF
TRBJ2-7,.,14,TRBD1,TRBV9,TGTGCCAGCAGCGGCGACAGGGGGTTCTACGAGCAGTACTTC,CASSGDRGFYEQYF
TRBJ2-6,.,17,.,TRBV7-6,TGTGCCAGCAGCCTACCGTCTGAGCTGTCTGGGGCCAACGTCCTGACTTTC,CASSLPSELSGANVLTF
TRBJ2-1,.,16,TRBD2,TRBV11-2,TGTGCCAGCAGCTTAGTGAGCGGGGAAGTCTACAATGAGCAGTTCTTC,CASSLVSGEVYNEQFF
TRBJ1-2,medium-sized,15,TRBD1,TRBV5-5,TGTGCCAGCAGCGGGGACCGGGACAGACTCTATGGCTACACCTTC,CASSGDRDRLYGYTF
TRBJ2-1,.,14,.,TRBV15,TGTGCCACCAGCAGGCTCCTGGTAATTGATGAGCAGTTCTTC,CATSRLLVIDEQFF
TRBJ1-3,once,15,.,TRBV7-2,TGTGCCAGCAGCCCGACGTGGGGGGGTGGAAACACCATATATTTT,CASSPTWGGGNTIYF
TRBJ1-2,.,14,.,TRBV27,TGTGCCAGCAGTTTAGGGGGAATGAACTATGGCTACACCTTC,CASSLGGMNYGYTF
TRBJ2-1,.,16,TRBD1,TRBV14,TGTGCCAGCAGCCAAGAGGCCGACAGGGTAAGGGATGAGCAGTTCTTC,CASSQEADRVRDEQFF
TRBJ1-4,.,11,.,TRBV14,TGTGCCAGCAGCCAAGGCCAGGTGGTGTTTTTT,CASSQGQVVFF
TRBJ2-2,.,13,.,TRBV6-4,TGTGCCAGCAGTGAAGGGGACACCGGGGAGCTGTTTTTT,CASSEGDTGELFF
TRBJ1-1,.,14,.,TRBV30,TGTGCCTGGAGCCAAGACAGCGTGAACACTGAAGCTTTCTTT,CAWSQDSVNTEAFF
TRBJ1-3,many,15,.,TRBV9,TGTGCCAGCCGTCGGGGGGGCTACTCTGGAAACACCATATATTTT,CASRRGGYSGNTIYF
TRBJ2-1,.,15,.,TRBV5-4,TGTGCCAGCAGCTTGTCCCTAGACAGCTACAATGAGCAGTTCTTC,CASSLSLDSYNEQFF
TRBJ2-7,.,13,.,TRBV7-9,TGTGCCAGCAGCGCTAGGTCGAACTACGAGCAGTACTTC,CASSARSNYEQYF
TRBJ2-7,.,14,TRBD2,TRBV7-2,TGTGCCAGCAGCAATAGCGGGACCCCCTACGAGCAGTACTTC,CASSNSGTPYEQYF